Sequencing of this TCR beta chain was carried out in a study of T cell responses to AZD1222 COVID-19 vaccine (dated by TCRdb to 2020 to 2022). Looking at the study overall: Because spike-specific TCR depth and breadth did not differ between the two schedules, AZD1222 recipients who got a second dose at roughly 4 weeks were pooled with those who got a second dose at roughly 12 weeks. TCR sequencing covered 233 trial participants: nearly 210 given two doses of AZD1222 and around 26 given two doses of MenACWY control vaccine. Trial participants were enrolled into age subgroups of 18-55, 56-69 and 70-plus years, which contained approximately 150, 28 and 58 TCR-sequenced participants, respectively. Overall study results and their limits: Epitopes outside the regions mutated in the B.1.351 and B.1.1.7 variants were reportedly recognized by nearly half of the unique spike-specific TCRs. Conclusions about previously exposed vaccinees were limited because only six AZD1222 recipients were SARS-CoV-2 seropositive at baseline. Participants were mostly white British and included more females than males, and it was suggested by the authors that clonal diversity may have been underestimated. The 56-69-year group was small, and its depth increase did not reach significance, likely because of low power. No day 14 peak-response samples were available, so repertoires were characterized only after the peak T cell response. The vaccine-associated CD4 TCRs covered the entire spike protein, and the dominant responses fell in regions 160-218 and 743-854. A significant rise in spike-specific TCR breadth and depth was observed after two AZD1222 doses relative to day 0 and relative to MenACWY recipients.

The CDR3 regions of human TCRbeta chains were subjected to immunosequencing. From the authors' description of their analysis: TCRs in the repertoires were compared against a reference library of SARS-CoV-2-specific TCRs that had been generated with the MIRA antigen-specificity platform. Breadth meant the fraction of unique TCRs that were SARS-CoV-2-associated, whereas depth meant the fraction of total T cells that were SARS-CoV-2-associated. Each spike-specific TCR was assigned to its reactive spike region and to a CD4 or CD8 class using the MIRA data. Log10-transformed breadth and depth values were compared by one-way ANOVA with Sidak's multiple comparisons tests. The table was pulled from immuneACCESS by TCRdb, which kept in-frame rearrangements only. Such tables lose some clones; where checked, under half of the loss comes from unresolved V genes, and the rest has no known cause. D and trimming come from the DNA, and the V and J calls and clone size come from that table. The sample table contains about 130,000 clones; only one count was recorded for about nine tenths of them. The ten largest clones represent more than 20% of the sample.

What this sample's time point label stands for: baseline before first vaccination. Vaccinee samples came from UK trials COV001 and COV002, including a single-blind randomized controlled phase 2/3 trial of AZD1222 (ChAdOx1 nCoV-19) in healthy adults. For TCRbeta chain sequencing, PBMC samples from trial participants were taken at day 0 and at day 28 after the second dose. V is trimmed back by 7 bases and J by 0 bases, and the junction contains 8 bases that no gene match accounts for. The CDR3 contains 15 residues, cysteine and phenylalanine counted. Only the CDR3 DNA is retained, 45 bases long and in frame from the first base. CDR1 and CDR2 were assigned from the germline V gene (reference sequence) as GTSNPN and SVGIG. Of note for this clone: Its target antigen remains unknown. No base quality values were provided; no much bigger clone lies one nucleotide off.

The source of this sequence is an adult in good health. The V gene is TRBV30 and the J gene is TRBJ2-3; the central 9 bases match TRBD1. The sequencing here drew on peripheral blood, taken on day 0 of AZD1222 vaccination. The base sequence is TGTGCCTACCGGAACAGGGGGCTCAGCACAGATACGCAGTATTTT. Its product reads: CAYRNRGLSTDTQYF.